One and the same sample provided the 10 T cell receptor beta chains below, sequenced in a study of blood T cells in healthy people across ages. A second PCR, run for about 6 to 12 cycles, used a sample-barcoded 5' primer plus a J-beta primer mix. TCRdb used MiXCR to reprocess the 5' RACE reads, holding one entry per CDR3 protein. The sample holds roughly 2 million distinct CDR3 sequences; 49% are singletons and the top ten take approximately 2%. Sequencing was performed on blood. The receptors were gathered from a woman in her thirties or forties in good health.

This clonotype was seen only a few times. The chain employs TRBV9 and TRBJ2-3, with D tentatively TRBD2 (5 bases). V gave up 2 bases and J gave up 5 bases, with 15 bases separating them. The CDR3 runs 15 residues. Germline V CDR1 and CDR2: SGDLS, YYNGEE. In DNA form, the CDR3 reads TGTGCCAGCAGCGTCCTTGATACGGGGAGAGATACGCAGTATTTT. Residues: CASSVLDTGRDTQYF.

The chain is built from TRBV27 and TRBJ1-6; D call uncertain. Looked up from germline, CDR1 is MNHEY and CDR2 is SMNVEV (reference sequence). Trimming shortened V by 0 bases and J by 9 bases, and 9 bases separated the two germline ends. The CDR3 is made up of 14 amino acids. Here the CDR3 DNA reads TGTGCCAGCAGTTTATCGGCACAGATTTCACCCCTCCACTTT. Its translation: CASSLSAQISPLHF.

This chain links TRBV12-3 or TRBV12-4 with TRBJ2-3; 11 bases match TRBD2. V was pared by 7 bases and J by 1 base, with 4 bases of the junction left unmatched. The length of the CDR3 is 15 residues. The CDR3 region is CASNHSGGGTDTQYF. In nucleotides, the CDR3 is TGTGCCAGCAACCATAGCGGGGGGGGCACAGATACGCAGTATTTT.

The chain uses TRBV12-3 or TRBV12-4 and TRBJ2-3; possible D gene TRBD1, 6 bases. Trimming shortened V by 5 bases and J by 0 bases, and 12 bases separated the two germline ends. The CDR3 length is 15 residues. CDR3 in amino acids: CASSRQDPSTDTQYF. The CDR3 region has the DNA TGTGCCAGCAGTCGACAGGACCCTAGCACAGATACGCAGTATTTT.

This sequence joins TRBV9 and TRBJ2-1, with unresolved D. The CDR3 is made up of 15 amino acids. Trimming pared 2 bases from V and 1 base from J, leaving 10 bases between. In germline, CDR1 is SGDLS, CDR2 YYNGEE. As DNA, the CDR3 is TGTGCCAGCAGCGTCAGAAGAGATTCCTACAATGAGCAGTTCTTC. Translating it yields CASSVRRDSYNEQFF.

This clonotype has only one observation. In DNA form, the CDR3 reads TGTGCCATCAAAGGGACCCCAGTAGCCGACGGGGAGCTGTTTTTT. Translation: CAIKGTPVADGELFF. The chain uses TRBV10-3 and TRBJ2-2; either TRBD1 or TRBD2 may supply D (5 bases each). Trimming pared 7 bases from V and 7 bases from J, leaving 19 bases between. The CDR3 extends over 15 amino acids. In germline, CDR1 is ENHRY, CDR2 SYGVKD.

The genes are TRBV12-3 or TRBV12-4 and TRBJ1-4; TRBD1 aligns across 7 bases. The ends lost 5 bases at V and 0 bases at J; junction bases unmatched: 6. The CDR3 sequence is 16 residues long. The CDR3 loop is CASSPGTEATNEKLFF. The CDR3 DNA reads as TGTGCCAGCAGTCCCGGGACAGAGGCAACTAATGAAAAACTGTTTTTT.

This chain links TRBV4-1 with TRBJ1-1; 7 bases map to TRBD1. Germline lookup yields CDR1 MGHRA and CDR2 YSYEKL. The CDR3 consists of 14 residues. V dropped 3 bases and J dropped 6; count of bases not matched to a gene: 7. CDR3 loop: CASSHGTAGSEAFF. In nucleotides, the CDR3 is TGCGCCAGCAGCCACGGGACAGCCGGATCTGAAGCTTTCTTT.

This clonotype has a single count. The genes are TRBV7-9 and TRBJ2-7; 9 nucleotides line up with TRBD2. The end of the DNA aligns better with TRBJ2-5, so the J call may be wrong. The CDR3 consists of 16 residues. The germline V gene encodes CDR1 SEHNR and CDR2 FQNEAQ (reference sequence). The DNA of the CDR3 is TGTGCCAGCAGCTCACTAGCGGGCGGTCGTGGGGAGACCCAGTACTTC. This gives the protein CASSSLAGGRGETQYF.

The J gene is TRBJ2-1, the V gene TRBV12-3 or TRBV12-4; possibly TRBD2 for D (7 bases). Trimming removed 2 bases from V and 3 bases from J, with 32 bases in between. CDR3 length equals 22 residues. CDR3 DNA sequence: TGTGCCAGCAGTTTAAGGGCCCGGGGGGCCATGGCCTTCCGAATTGACTACAATGAGCAGTTCTTC. It translates to CASSLRARGAMAFRIDYNEQFF.